The entry below describes one T cell receptor (beta chain). Per the germline V gene, CDR1 is ENHRY and CDR2 is SYGVKD. V gave up 5 bases and J gave up 5 bases; unmatched junction bases: 2. The CDR3 has 12 residues. This record belongs to a study of OX40 agonist ivuxolimab in advanced cancers. Assay: immunoSEQ multiplex PCR; the TCRdb copy retains only in-frame clones and omits some. The sample has 55,000 to 80,000 clones, 84% seen once. The specimen was CD4+ or CD8+ T cells sorted from blood, collected in a trial of the OX40 agonist ivuxolimab. The chain joins TRBV10-3 to TRBJ1-2; 7 bases map to TRBD1. The TCR comes from an adult with an advanced solid tumor such as melanoma, head and neck, liver or kidney cancer. CDR3 sequence: CAISQQGYGYTF. In nucleotides, the CDR3 is TGTGCCATCAGTCAACAGGGGTATGGCTACACCTTC.